This T cell receptor (beta chain) stems from a study of cytomegalovirus exposure and HLA in healthy donors. Study-wide findings and caveats: Differences between HLA loci emerged in a later analysis of TCR association rates, with DRB1 most and HLA-C fewest. There were some V segments, including TRBV6-2 and TRBV6-3, excluded as indistinguishable. Donors were assumed by presence/absence analyses to have roughly uniform sequencing depth.

The CDR3 extends over 14 amino acids. V shed 0 bases and J shed 3 bases, with 9 bases lying between them. Germline loops: CDR1 LGHNA, CDR2 YSLEER. 60 Vbeta and 13 Jbeta primers were used in PCR. Assay used: immunoSEQ multiplex PCR; TCRdb lists only in-frame clones, some missing. The sample consists of around 120,000 clones, approximately 85% of them appearing once. In the case of this clone: Antigen unknown.

The specimen sequenced was PBMCs. The rearrangement links TRBV4-3 to TRBJ2-7, with D uncertain. This TCR came from a boy under 18 in good health and CMV-seronegative. CDR3 in amino acids: CASSQELHLYEQYF. CDR3 nucleotide sequence: TGCGCCAGCAGCCAAGAACTACACCTCTACGAGCAGTACTTC.